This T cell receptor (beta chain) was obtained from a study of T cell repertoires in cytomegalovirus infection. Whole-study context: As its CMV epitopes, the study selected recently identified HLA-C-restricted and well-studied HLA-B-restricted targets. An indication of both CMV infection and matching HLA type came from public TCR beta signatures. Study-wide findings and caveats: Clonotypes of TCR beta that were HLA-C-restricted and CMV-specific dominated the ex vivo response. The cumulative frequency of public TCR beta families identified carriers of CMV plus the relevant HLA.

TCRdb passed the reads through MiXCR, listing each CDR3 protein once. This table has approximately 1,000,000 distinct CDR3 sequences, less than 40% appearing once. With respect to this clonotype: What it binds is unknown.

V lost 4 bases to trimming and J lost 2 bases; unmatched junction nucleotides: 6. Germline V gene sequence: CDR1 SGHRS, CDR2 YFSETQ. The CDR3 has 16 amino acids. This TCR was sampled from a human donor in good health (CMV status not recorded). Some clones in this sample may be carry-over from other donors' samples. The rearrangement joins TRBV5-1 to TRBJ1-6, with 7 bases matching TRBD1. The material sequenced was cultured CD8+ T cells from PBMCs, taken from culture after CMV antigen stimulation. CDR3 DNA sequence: TGCGCCAGCAGCGCCAGACAGGGCGCCTATAATTCACCCCTCCACTTT. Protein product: CASSARQGAYNSPLHF.